The clone carrying this T cell receptor beta chain was observed a single time. This sample is part of a study of T cell changes during pregnancy in multiple sclerosis. J lost 0 bases, V lost 0 bases, and 12 bases had no gene match. This CDR3 is built from 20 residues. CDR1 and CDR2 from the germline V gene are SGHNT and YYREEE (reference sequence). Assay: immunoSEQ multiplex PCR; the TCRdb copy retains only in-frame clones and omits some. The sample lists roughly 79,000 clones, just under 95% seen once, with about 0.8% in the top ten. The genes are TRBV5-4 and TRBJ1-1, with 12 nucleotides matching TRBD1. This material consisted of peripheral blood, taken in the second trimester of pregnancy. The receptor was derived from a female donor in good health, enrolled as a control in a pregnancy study. The CDR3 loop reads CASSLDFFEGTGGLNTEAFF. CDR3 DNA sequence: TGTGCCAGCAGCTTGGATTTCTTTGAGGGGACAGGGGGCCTGAACACTGAAGCTTTCTTT.